Listed below are T cell receptor beta chains from one sample, sequenced in a study of blood T cell repertoires in COVID-19. Using immunoSEQ multiplex PCR, the repertoire was profiled, and TCRdb retains in-frame clones only, with some absent. The sample yields roughly 58,000 clones, around 66% seen once. Specimen: PBMCs or T cells enriched from blood (not recorded which). The receptors stem from a woman aged 55-70 years who had been exposed to COVID-19. Both conserved end residues are part of each CDR3. The order of the fields is J gene, D gene, V gene, clone size, CDR3 DNA, CDR3 protein. D genes are given only for firm matches. Clone size is stated in some rows and not others, as once, few, many or a class when expanded.

j_call: TRBJ1-6; d_call: .; v_call: TRBV30; clone_size: few; cdr3_nt: TGTGCCTGTCGTACCAGCTCCTATAATTCACCCCTCCACTTT; cdr3_aa: CACRTSSYNSPLHF
j_call: TRBJ1-5; d_call: .; v_call: TRBV28; clone_size: .; cdr3_nt: TGTGCCAGCAGTTTAAGGGAGGGGGGCGGCGGGCAGCCCCAGCATTTT; cdr3_aa: CASSLREGGGGQPQHF
j_call: TRBJ2-3; d_call: TRBD2; v_call: TRBV27; clone_size: .; cdr3_nt: TGTGCCAGCAGTCCTGGCTGGAGCGGGGGGGGGACAGATACGCAGTATTTT; cdr3_aa: CASSPGWSGGGTDTQYF
j_call: TRBJ2-3; d_call: TRBD1; v_call: TRBV6-6; clone_size: once; cdr3_nt: TGTGCCAGCAGTACGGGACAGAGCACAGATACGCAGTATTTT; cdr3_aa: CASSTGQSTDTQYF
j_call: TRBJ1-1; d_call: .; v_call: TRBV2; clone_size: .; cdr3_nt: TGTGCCAGCGTGGGAGGGGTGAACACTGAAGCTTTCTTT; cdr3_aa: CASVGGVNTEAFF
j_call: TRBJ2-2; d_call: TRBD2; v_call: TRBV5-1; clone_size: .; cdr3_nt: TGCGCCAGCAGCTCTCCGACACCGGGGGGATCCGGGGAGCTGTTTTTT; cdr3_aa: CASSSPTPGGSGELFF
j_call: TRBJ2-7; d_call: .; v_call: TRBV6-5; clone_size: .; cdr3_nt: TGTGCCAGCAGTTACTCCTCGTCAGCCTACGAGCAGTACTTC; cdr3_aa: CASSYSSSAYEQYF
j_call: TRBJ1-1; d_call: .; v_call: TRBV2; clone_size: .; cdr3_nt: TGTGCCAGCAGCGGCGGGTCGGCAGGGAACACTGAAGCTTTCTTT; cdr3_aa: CASSGGSAGNTEAFF
j_call: TRBJ1-1; d_call: .; v_call: TRBV27; clone_size: .; cdr3_nt: TGTGCCAGCAGTTTCCGAAGTAGCACTGAAGCTTTCTTT; cdr3_aa: CASSFRSSTEAFF
j_call: TRBJ1-2; d_call: .; v_call: TRBV7-2; clone_size: few; cdr3_nt: TGTGCCAGCAGCTTATCTCGGGAGGAGATCTATGGCTACACCTTC; cdr3_aa: CASSLSREEIYGYTF
j_call: TRBJ1-1; d_call: .; v_call: TRBV20-1; clone_size: .; cdr3_nt: TGCAGTGCTAGTGGAGAGGGAACGAACACTGAAGCTTTCTTT; cdr3_aa: CSASGEGTNTEAFF
j_call: TRBJ2-1; d_call: TRBD2; v_call: TRBV5-5; clone_size: .; cdr3_nt: TGTGCCAGCAGCTTGGCCGGCGGACTAGCGGAGCACGTGGATGAGCAGTTCTTC; cdr3_aa: CASSLAGGLAEHVDEQFF
j_call: TRBJ1-3; d_call: TRBD1; v_call: TRBV28; clone_size: .; cdr3_nt: TGTGCCAGCAGTTCCTCGGACAGGGGGCAGGGAAACACCATATATTTT; cdr3_aa: CASSSSDRGQGNTIYF
j_call: TRBJ2-7; d_call: .; v_call: TRBV7-8; clone_size: .; cdr3_nt: TGTGCCAGCAGCTTAGCAGGGGGGGCCTACGAGCAGTACTTC; cdr3_aa: CASSLAGGAYEQYF
j_call: TRBJ1-1; d_call: .; v_call: TRBV5-5; clone_size: once; cdr3_nt: TGTGCCAGCAGCTTGCGGGGGGGCGACACTGAAGCTTTCTTT; cdr3_aa: CASSLRGGDTEAFF
j_call: TRBJ2-4; d_call: .; v_call: TRBV2; clone_size: .; cdr3_nt: TGTGCCAGCAGTGAGAAAATTGAGACTAAAAACATTCAGTACTTC; cdr3_aa: CASSEKIETKNIQYF
j_call: TRBJ1-5; d_call: .; v_call: TRBV5-1; clone_size: few; cdr3_nt: TGCGCCAGCAGCTCGGGACTGGGGGGCAATCAGCCCCAGCATTTT; cdr3_aa: CASSSGLGGNQPQHF
j_call: TRBJ2-7; d_call: .; v_call: TRBV12-3/TRBV12-4; clone_size: few; cdr3_nt: TGTGCCAGCAGTCGCCCTAGCGAGGTAACGCAGTACTTC; cdr3_aa: CASSRPSEVTQYF
j_call: TRBJ1-1; d_call: .; v_call: TRBV2; clone_size: once; cdr3_nt: TGTGCCAGCAAAAACGAGGGCAACACTGAAGCTTTCTTT; cdr3_aa: CASKNEGNTEAFF
j_call: TRBJ2-7; d_call: .; v_call: TRBV7-2; clone_size: .; cdr3_nt: TGTGCCAGCAGCCGGTTACTGTACTCCTACGAGCAGTACTTC; cdr3_aa: CASSRLLYSYEQYF
j_call: TRBJ2-2; d_call: .; v_call: TRBV19; clone_size: .; cdr3_nt: TGTGCCAGTACCCAGAGAGGGTCTGCGAACACCGGGGAGCTGTTTTTT; cdr3_aa: CASTQRGSANTGELFF
j_call: TRBJ2-1; d_call: .; v_call: TRBV19; clone_size: .; cdr3_nt: TGTGCCAGTAGCCGACGACAGGGAGGCTACAATGAGCAGTTCTTC; cdr3_aa: CASSRRQGGYNEQFF